What follows is one T cell receptor (beta chain) and its context. This sample was included in a study of blood T cell repertoires in COVID-19. The junction had 3 bases not matched to a gene; V was cut back by 7 bases and J by 5 bases. Germline-derived CDR1 and CDR2 are MNHEY and SVGAGI. This CDR3 comprises 12 residues. Produced via immunoSEQ multiplex PCR; TCRdb's table is partial and in-frame only. The table lists 250,000 to 350,000 clones, around 90% of them singletons. The chain is built from TRBV6-5 and TRBJ1-2; 8 positions agree with TRBD1. The sample consisted of peripheral blood. The TCR sequence derives from a man aged 18 to 30 who had recovered from COVID-19. As DNA, the CDR3 is TGTGCCAGCACCGACAGGGGATATGGCTACACCTTC. Translation: CASTDRGYGYTF.